This TCR beta chain was recorded in a study of CD8 T cells in Susac syndrome. Study-wide results and limits: Susac-specific public clones numbered more than 15 in total CD8+ repertoires (and 4 or 5 in CD8+ TEMRA repertoires).

Sequencing of TCR beta was undertaken in CD8+ and CD4+ T cells derived from blood. Notes on this clonotype: Its antigen is unidentified.

Germline assignment: CDR1 SEHNR and CDR2 FQNEAQ (reference sequence). CDR3 length: 16 residues. Trimming removed 4 bases at V and 1 base at J, with 15 bases between. Random hexamers served to reverse transcribe about 0.45 to 1 ug RNA. Amplification of TCR beta CDR3 used immunoSEQ multiplex PCR across 54 Vbeta and 13 Jbeta. TCRdb analysed the immunoSEQ multiplex PCR reads with MiXCR anew, one entry per CDR3 protein. The data contain around 130,000 distinct CDR3 sequences, around 94% of them singletons. What was sequenced was CD8+ T cells from PBMCs. This TCR derives from a human donor with Susac syndrome. The gene calls are TRBV7-9 and TRBJ2-3; D possibly uses TRBD1 or TRBD2 (6 bases each). The CDR3 sequence: CASSSAGHPGTDTQYF. CDR3 bases: TGTGCCAGCAGCTCCGCGGGACATCCGGGCACAGATACGCAGTATTTT. The full variable domain, in which reference TRBV7-9 and TRBJ2-3 provide the parts outside the CDR3, is DTGVSQNPRHKITKRGQNVTFRCDPISEHNRLYWYRQTLGQGPEFLTYFQNEAQLEKSRLLSDRFSAERPKGSFSTLEIQRTEQGDSAMYLCASSSAGHPGTDTQYFGPGTRLTVL.